This TCR beta chain is from a study of blood T cell repertoires in COVID-19. Residents of approximately 25 US areas, aged roughly 18 to 89 years, made up the participants. Which cohort a participant joined came from the clinical history participants gave. TCRdb keeps only in-frame clones here, not all; method: immunoSEQ multiplex PCR. This sample has around 400,000 clones, with over 85% found just once. This CDR3 spans 15 amino acids. From germline, CDR1 is SGHTA and CDR2 FQGNSA. With V trimmed by 2 bases and J by 6 bases, 4 bases remained unmatched. The chain links TRBV7-2 to TRBJ2-3; 11 bases map to TRBD2. Material for sequencing was PBMCs or T cells enriched from blood (not recorded which). This clonotype was obtained from a woman in her 30s who had recovered from COVID-19. The CDR3 coding sequence is TGTGCCAGCAGCTTAATAGCGGGGGGGCCTGATACGCAGTATTTT. Its protein product is CASSLIAGGPDTQYF.